These T cell receptor beta chains were read from a single sample in a study of long-term antiretroviral therapy in people with HIV. Method: immunoSEQ multiplex PCR; TCRdb's copy keeps in-frame clones and lacks some. This sample has fewer than 40,000 clones, with more than 80% found just once. The sample consisted of unsorted PBMCs, taken 3.4 years after starting antiretroviral therapy. The receptors derive from a man in his thirties or forties with HIV. Both conserved end residues are part of each CDR3. The order of the fields is clone size, J gene, V gene, D gene, CDR3 protein, CDR3 DNA. The D gene is left open where the match is weak. The size field is filled for only some rows; it gives once, few, many or a size class.

few TRBJ2-2 TRBV7-9 . CASSPTRGELFF TGTGCCAGCAGCCCAACCCGAGGGGAGCTGTTTTTT
. TRBJ2-3 TRBV5-1 . CASSLFGQSTDTQYF TGCGCCAGCAGCTTGTTCGGCCAAAGCACAGATACGCAGTATTTT
. TRBJ2-7 TRBV15 . CATSRVTEPWDEQYF TGTGCCACCAGCAGAGTGACGGAGCCCTGGGACGAGCAGTACTTC
. TRBJ2-4 TRBV4-1 . CASSQGSTNLAKNIQYF TGCGCCAGCAGCCAAGGGTCGACAAACCTAGCCAAAAACATTCAGTACTTC
. TRBJ2-3 TRBV28 . CASSFTPGHLQDTDTQYF TGTGCCAGCAGCTTTACCCCGGGACATCTCCAAGACACAGATACGCAGTATTTT
. TRBJ1-1 TRBV13 . CASSPRFGSANTEAFF TGTGCCAGCAGCCCGAGGTTTGGTTCAGCGAACACTGAAGCTTTCTTT
. TRBJ1-2 TRBV27 . CASSLSRDRNYGYTF TGTGCCAGCAGTTTATCCAGGGATCGTAACTATGGCTACACCTTC
. TRBJ1-4 TRBV5-1 . CASREGQNEKLFF TGCGCCAGCAGGGAGGGTCAAAATGAAAAACTGTTTTTT
. TRBJ2-3 TRBV6-5 . CASSFDRDTQYF TGTGCCAGCAGTTTCGACCGGGATACGCAGTATTTT
. TRBJ2-1 TRBV5-1 TRBD2 CASSFLRTSGQDEQFF TGCGCCAGCAGCTTCCTCCGTACTAGCGGCCAGGATGAGCAGTTCTTC